These 9 T cell receptor beta chains share one sample of origin, sequenced in a study of cytomegalovirus exposure and HLA in healthy donors. Primers included in the PCR were 60 Vbeta and 13 Jbeta primers. The table came from immunoSEQ multiplex PCR; TCRdb's copy has only in-frame clones and leaves some out. The sample consists of some 220,000 clones, approximately 90% of them appearing once. Sequencing input: PBMCs. The source of these receptors is a woman younger than 30 in good health and CMV-seronegative.

This clone was seen just once. The V call is TRBV11-2, the J call TRBJ2-2; 9 bases fit TRBD2. Trimming removed 2 bases from V and 5 bases from J; junction bases left unmatched: 6. The CDR3 covers 16 residues. Germline-derived CDR1 and CDR2 are SGHAT and FQNNGV. Here the CDR3 DNA reads TGTGCCAGCAGCTTAAGAGCGGGGGGCCCGACCGGGGAGCTGTTTTTT. Its translation is CASSLRAGGPTGELFF.

The CDR3, as DNA: TGTGCCAGCAGTTACGGACAGGGTCAAAAACTGTTTTTT. It is translated as CASSYGQGQKLFF. The V gene is TRBV6-5, the J gene TRBJ1-4; 8 bases fit TRBD1. Germline-derived CDR1 and CDR2 are MNHEY and SVGAGI. The CDR3 totals 13 residues. The V segment lost 2 bases and the J segment 9 bases; nucleotides outside the gene matches: 2.

The chain carries TRBV18 and TRBJ2-2; D uncertain. Germline V gives CDR1 KGHSH, CDR2 LQKENI. V was cut by 4 bases and J by 8 bases, with 8 bases left in between. The CDR3 length is 12 residues. CDR3 residues: CASSLQSGELFF. The CDR3 nucleotides read TGTGCCAGCTCACTTCAGTCGGGGGAGCTGTTTTTT.

The rearrangement joins TRBV5-1 to TRBJ1-1, with D unclear. Germline assignment: CDR1 SGHRS and CDR2 YFSETQ. Trimming removed 4 bases from V and 0 bases from J, with 10 bases in between. The CDR3 extends over 14 amino acids. This chain's CDR3 is CASSGTTVNTEAFF. CDR3 bases: TGCGCCAGCAGCGGAACAACAGTGAACACTGAAGCTTTCTTT.

Written as DNA, the CDR3 is TGTGCCAGTAGTGCTCTCCCCGGGACTAGCGGGAGGGCCCCCTACAATGAGCAGTTCTTC. Translation gives CASSALPGTSGRAPYNEQFF. This chain connects TRBV19 to TRBJ2-1; TRBD2 matches at 16 bases. The CDR3 has 20 amino acids. J gave up 2 bases and V 5 bases, and 12 bases lay outside the gene matches. CDR1 LNHDA and CDR2 SQIVND come from the germline V gene (reference sequence).

The chain joins TRBV13 to TRBJ2-7; 8 nucleotides line up with TRBD1. The CDR3 runs to 15 residues. The ends lost 5 bases at V and 0 bases at J; junction bases unmatched: 6. In germline, CDR1 is PRHDT, CDR2 FYEKMQ (reference sequence). The CDR3 is CASSTGTGDSYEQYF. Written as DNA, the CDR3 is TGTGCCAGCAGCACCGGGACAGGTGACTCCTACGAGCAGTACTTC.

The chain recombines TRBV6-6 with TRBJ1-3; possible D gene TRBD1, 5 bases. The germline V gene encodes CDR1 MNHNY and CDR2 SVGAGI (reference sequence). The CDR3 is made up of 14 amino acids. Trimming took 8 bases from V and 5 from J, leaving 16 bases between them. The CDR3 loop is CASRRGGSRNTIYF. CDR3 bases: TGTGCCAGCCGGCGGGGCGGGTCAAGAAACACCATATATTTT.

The chain employs TRBV29-1 and TRBJ2-7; perhaps TRBD2 as D (5 bases). CDR1 is SQVTM, CDR2 ANQGSEA, per germline. The CDR3 runs to 12 residues. V was trimmed by 0 bases and J by 5 bases, leaving 8 bases between them. The CDR3 is CSVEDEGDEQYF. CDR3 coding DNA: TGCAGCGTTGAAGATGAGGGAGACGAGCAGTACTTC.

The chain couples TRBV30 to TRBJ2-3; 8 bases align to TRBD2. Trimming at V came to 0 bases and at J to 5 bases, leaving 7 bases not matched to a gene. This CDR3 spans 15 amino acids. CDR1 and CDR2 from the germline V gene are GTSNPN and SVGIG (reference sequence). DNA of the CDR3: TGTGCCTGGAGTGTCGGGCGGGAGGTGAAAGATACGCAGTATTTT. Encoded protein: CAWSVGREVKDTQYF.